This T cell receptor (beta chain) stems from a study of blood T cell repertoires in COVID-19. Study-wide background: Collection of acute and convalescent COVID-19 samples took place in the United States, Italy and Spain. T cells, B-cell-depleted T cells, or PBMCs supplied cDNA or gDNA.

Losses at the gene ends were 3 bases for V and 14 bases for J; bases not matched to a gene: 5. The CDR3 loop spans 12 amino acids. Germline lookup yields CDR1 SGHAT and CDR2 FQNNGV. Recruited during active infection, patients (from Seattle) were subsequently followed longitudinally. The table came from immunoSEQ multiplex PCR; TCRdb's copy has only in-frame clones and leaves some out. The sample contains roughly 340,000 clones, about 90% of which appear only once. Sequences were obtained from peripheral blood. This sequence originates from a woman in her thirties with COVID-19, enrolled during active disease. J is TRBJ2-3 and V is TRBV11-2, with TRBD2 matching 10 bases. The CDR3 DNA is TGTGCCAGCAGCTTGAGCGGGGGGGCGGCGTATTTT. This gives the protein CASSLSGGAAYF.